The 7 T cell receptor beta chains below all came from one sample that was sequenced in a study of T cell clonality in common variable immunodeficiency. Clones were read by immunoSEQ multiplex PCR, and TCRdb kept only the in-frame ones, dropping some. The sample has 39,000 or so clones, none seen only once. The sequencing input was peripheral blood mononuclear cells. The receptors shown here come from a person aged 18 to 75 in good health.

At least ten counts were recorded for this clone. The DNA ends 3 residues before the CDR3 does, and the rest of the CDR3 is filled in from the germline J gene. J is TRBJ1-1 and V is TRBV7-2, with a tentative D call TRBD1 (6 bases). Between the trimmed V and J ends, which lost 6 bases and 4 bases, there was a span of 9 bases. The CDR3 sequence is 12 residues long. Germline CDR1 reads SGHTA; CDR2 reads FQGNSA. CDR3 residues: CASSSDSTEAFF. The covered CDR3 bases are TGTGCCAGCAGTTCGGACAGCACTGAA. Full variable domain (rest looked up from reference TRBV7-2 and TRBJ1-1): GAGVSQSPSNKVTEKGKDVELRCDPISGHTALYWYRQSLGQGLEFLIYFQGNSAPDKSGLPSDRFSAERTGGSVSTLTIQRTQQEDSAVYLCASSSDSTEAFFGQGTRLTVV.

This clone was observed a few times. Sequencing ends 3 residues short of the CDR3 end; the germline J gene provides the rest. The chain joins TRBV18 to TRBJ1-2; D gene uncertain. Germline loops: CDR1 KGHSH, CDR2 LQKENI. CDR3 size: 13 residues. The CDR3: CASSPWRNNDYTF. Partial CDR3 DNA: TGTGCCAGCTCACCTTGGCGGAACAATGAC.

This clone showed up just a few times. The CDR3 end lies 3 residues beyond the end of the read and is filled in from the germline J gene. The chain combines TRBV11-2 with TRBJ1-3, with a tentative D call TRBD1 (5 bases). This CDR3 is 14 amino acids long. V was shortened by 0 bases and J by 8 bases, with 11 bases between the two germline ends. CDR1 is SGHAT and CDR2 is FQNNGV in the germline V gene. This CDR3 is CASSLDRGGHTIYF. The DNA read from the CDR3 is TGTGCCAGCAGCTTAGATCGGGGGGGTCACACC.

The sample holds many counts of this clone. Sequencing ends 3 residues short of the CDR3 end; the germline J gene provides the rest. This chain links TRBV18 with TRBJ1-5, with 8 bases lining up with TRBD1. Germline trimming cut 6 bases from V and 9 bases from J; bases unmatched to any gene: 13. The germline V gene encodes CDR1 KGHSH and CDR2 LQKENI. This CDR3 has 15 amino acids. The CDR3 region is CASSSTDRVGRPQHF. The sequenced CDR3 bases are TGTGCCAGCTCGTCAACGGACAGGGTGGGTCGGCCC.

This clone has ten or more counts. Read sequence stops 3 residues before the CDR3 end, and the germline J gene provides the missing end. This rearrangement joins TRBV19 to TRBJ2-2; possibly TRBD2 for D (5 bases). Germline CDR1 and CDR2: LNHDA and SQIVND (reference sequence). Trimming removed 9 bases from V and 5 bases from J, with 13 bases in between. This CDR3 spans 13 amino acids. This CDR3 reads CASGRGLTGELFF. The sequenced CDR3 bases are TGTGCCAGCGGACGGGGTTTGACCGGGGAG.

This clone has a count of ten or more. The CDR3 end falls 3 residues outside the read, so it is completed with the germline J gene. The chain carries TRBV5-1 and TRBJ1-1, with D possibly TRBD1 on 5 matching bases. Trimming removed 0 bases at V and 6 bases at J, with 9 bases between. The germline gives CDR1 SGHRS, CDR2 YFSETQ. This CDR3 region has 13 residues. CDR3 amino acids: CASSLARGAEAFF. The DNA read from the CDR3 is TGCGCCAGCAGCTTGGCTCGGGGGGCTGAA.

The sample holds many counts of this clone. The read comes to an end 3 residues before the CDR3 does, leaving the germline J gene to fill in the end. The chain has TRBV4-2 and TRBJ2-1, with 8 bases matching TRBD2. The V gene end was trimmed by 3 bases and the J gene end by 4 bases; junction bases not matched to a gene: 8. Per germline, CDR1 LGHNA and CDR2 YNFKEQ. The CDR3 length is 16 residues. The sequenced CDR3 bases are TGTGCCAGCAGCCATCCGGGACTAGGGGGGTACAATGAG. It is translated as CASSHPGLGGYNE. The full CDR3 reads CASSHPGLGGYNEQFF.